One and the same sample provided the 5 T cell receptor beta chains below, sequenced in a study of shared clonotypes between healthy human individuals. Repertoires were generated with immunoSEQ multiplex PCR, while TCRdb's copy carries only in-frame clones and drops some. The sample contains about 700,000 clones, approximately 74% of which appear only once. Sequenced input: memory CD4+ T cells sorted from blood. Sample subset: CD45RA-negative fraction. The source is a woman between 25 and 40 years old in good health.

The chain couples TRBV5-8 to TRBJ1-3; D is unresolved. The germline gives CDR1 SGHTS, CDR2 YDEGEE. The CDR3 totals 15 residues. The germline V and J ends were trimmed by 4 bases and 0 bases, with 11 bases remaining between them. This chain's CDR3 is CASSVGSYSGNTIYF. The CDR3 region has the DNA TGTGCCAGCAGCGTCGGTTCGTACTCTGGAAACACCATATATTTT. Full variable domain (remainder filled in from reference TRBV5-8 and TRBJ1-3): EAGVTQSPTHLIKTRGQQATLRCSPISGHTSVYWYQQALGLGLQFLLWYDEGEERNRGNFPPRFSGRQFPNYSSELNVNALELEDSALYLCASSVGSYSGNTIYFGEGSWLTVV.

V is TRBV5-4 and J is TRBJ2-2, with D perhaps assigned TRBD1 or TRBD2 (5 bases each). This CDR3 is built from 15 residues. Trimming stripped 0 bases from V and 7 bases from J, with 13 bases between. Germline values: CDR1 SGHNT, CDR2 YYREEE (reference sequence). The CDR3 loop is CASSLGGERGGELFF. The DNA for the CDR3 is TGTGCCAGCAGCTTGGGAGGGGAAAGGGGCGGGGAGCTGTTTTTT.

This clone was counted a few times. The V and J genes are TRBV28 and TRBJ1-2, with D maybe TRBD1 (5 bases). Germline lookup yields CDR1 MDHEN and CDR2 SYDVKM. V was clipped by 7 bases and J by 11 bases, with 20 bases between them. The CDR3 is 13 residues long. CDR3 sequence reads: CASIEGVSRVYTF. The CDR3 DNA follows: TGTGCCAGCATTGAAGGGGTGTCCAGGGTGTACACCTTC.

The chain recombines TRBV28 with TRBJ1-1; D unclear. The germline V gene encodes CDR1 MDHEN and CDR2 SYDVKM. The V gene lost 5 bases and the J gene lost 2 bases, with 9 bases spanning the gap. CDR3 length: 13 residues. The CDR3, as DNA: TGTGCCAGCAGTACCCCATCAAACACTGAAGCTTTCTTT. It yields the protein CASSTPSNTEAFF. Drawing the rest from reference TRBV28 and TRBJ1-1, the complete variable domain is DVKVTQSSRYLVKRTGEKVFLECVQDMDHENMFWYRQDPGLGLRLIYFSYDVKMKEKGDIPEGYSVSREKKERFSLILESASTNQTSMYLCASSTPSNTEAFFGQGTRLTVV.

The chain carries TRBV9 and TRBJ2-4; tentative D call: TRBD1 (5 bases). The CDR3 contains 16 residues. With 4 bases removed from V and 1 base from J, the gap between germline ends came to 15 bases. Germline V gene sequence: CDR1 SGDLS, CDR2 YYNGEE. The CDR3 DNA reads as TGTGCCAGCAGCCCTAACCTCAGGGATGCCAAAAACATTCAGTACTTC. Amino acids: CASSPNLRDAKNIQYF.